The 30 T cell receptor beta chains presented below share a single source sample, sequenced in a study of OX40 agonist ivuxolimab in advanced cancers. The data were produced by immunoSEQ multiplex PCR, yet TCRdb's version contains in-frame clones alone and is incomplete. Found here are about 86,000 clones, more than 85% of them singletons; the top ten hold approximately 1.2%. Sample: CD4+ or CD8+ T cells sorted from blood, taken in a trial of the OX40 agonist ivuxolimab. These receptors were obtained from an adult with an advanced solid tumor such as melanoma, head and neck, liver or kidney cancer.

J is TRBJ2-7 and V is TRBV29-1; D unclear. V lost 6 bases and J lost 2, with 14 bases in between. CDR1 and CDR2 (germline): SQVTM, ANQGSEA. There are 13 residues in the CDR3. The CDR3 DNA is TGCAGCGTCCAGGTCGCGAACACCTACGAGCAGTACTTC. As protein: CSVQVANTYEQYF.

This chain links TRBV27 with TRBJ1-2; D gene uncertain. Trimming left V 3 bases short and J 2 bases short, with 7 bases between. The germline V gene has CDR1 MNHEY and CDR2 SMNVEV (reference sequence). The CDR3 is 13 amino acids. CDR3 in DNA: TGTGCCAGCAGTTTTAGTAACAACTATGGCTACACCTTC. Amino acid sequence: CASSFSNNYGYTF.

The V call is TRBV4-1, the J call TRBJ2-5; possibly TRBD1 or TRBD2 for D (5 bases each). CDR3 size: 15 residues. Trimming cost V 1 base and J 1 base, with 10 bases left between them. The germline V gene encodes CDR1 MGHRA and CDR2 YSYEKL. CDR3 amino acids: CASSQAGTSQETQYF. The CDR3 nucleotides read TGCGCCAGCAGCCAAGCGGGGACCTCCCAAGAGACCCAGTACTTC.

V gene TRBV18 combines with J gene TRBJ2-1; D unresolved. The CDR3 is 12 residues long. In germline, CDR1 is KGHSH, CDR2 LQKENI. V lost 2 bases to trimming and J lost 12 bases, with 11 bases between them. The CDR3: CASSPDPFGQFF. The CDR3 nucleotides are TGTGCCAGCTCACCAGATCCTTTCGGGCAGTTCTTC.

This clone has only one observation. The J gene is TRBJ2-2, the V gene TRBV7-9; 9 positions match TRBD2. With 1 base clipped from V and 5 bases from J, the junction kept 5 bases outside the gene matches. The CDR3 loop spans 16 amino acids. The germline V gene encodes CDR1 SEHNR and CDR2 FQNEAQ (reference sequence). The DNA for the CDR3 is TGTGCCAGCAGCTTAGGGCTAGCGGGGAAGACCGGGGAGCTGTTTTTT. It is translated as CASSLGLAGKTGELFF.

The rearrangement joins TRBV27 to TRBJ1-3; D is perhaps TRBD1 (5 bases). V lost 5 bases and J lost 1, with 12 bases in between. Looked up from germline, CDR1 is MNHEY and CDR2 is SMNVEV (reference sequence). This CDR3 contains 15 residues. The DNA for the CDR3 is TGTGCCAGCAGTGCCAAAGGGGTGTCTGGAAACACCATATATTTT. It is translated as CASSAKGVSGNTIYF.

The V gene is TRBV7-2, the J gene TRBJ1-5; TRBD1 matches 9 bases. Germline assignment: CDR1 SGHTA and CDR2 FQGNSA. Unmatched junction bases numbered 15, after V lost 0 bases and J lost 0 bases. The CDR3 consists of 21 residues. CDR3 loop: CASSLAGSGQGGKNSNQPQHF. Here the CDR3 DNA reads TGTGCCAGCAGCTTAGCGGGGTCGGGACAGGGAGGGAAAAATAGCAATCAGCCCCAGCATTTT.

The chain combines TRBV5-1 with TRBJ2-3, with D possibly TRBD2 on 6 matching bases. Trimming took 2 bases from V and 0 from J, leaving 13 bases between them. The CDR3 extends over 16 amino acids. Per the germline V gene, CDR1 is SGHRS and CDR2 is YFSETQ. In DNA form, the CDR3 reads TGCGCCAGCAGCTTACCCGCGGGGCTTAGCACAGATACGCAGTATTTT. Its protein product is CASSLPAGLSTDTQYF.

The rearrangement uses TRBV7-9 and TRBJ1-4, with 9 positions matching TRBD1. The germline gives CDR1 SEHNR, CDR2 FQNEAQ (reference sequence). The CDR3 runs to 15 residues. The ends lost 8 bases at V and 8 bases at J; junction bases unmatched: 12. The CDR3 nucleotides are TGTGCCAGCCAAAAGTCGTGGACAGGGGACGAAAAACTGTTTTTT. It specifies CASQKSWTGDEKLFF. The full variable domain, in which reference TRBV7-9 and TRBJ1-4 provide the parts outside the CDR3, is DTGVSQNPRHKITKRGQNVTFRCDPISEHNRLYWYRQTLGQGPEFLTYFQNEAQLEKSRLLSDRFSAERPKGSFSTLEIQRTEQGDSAMYLCASQKSWTGDEKLFFGSGTQLSVL.

The V and J genes are TRBV6-4 and TRBJ2-6; 8 bases are a match to TRBD1. J lost 0 bases, V lost 4 bases, and 2 bases had no gene match. The CDR3 contains 16 residues. CDR1 is MRHNA and CDR2 is SNTAGT in the germline V gene. CDR3 nucleotides: TGTGCCAGCAGTGCGCAGGGGGCCTCTGGGGCCAACGTCCTGACTTTC. This translates into CASSAQGASGANVLTF.

J is TRBJ2-1 and V is TRBV4-1; 7 bases agree with TRBD1. V trimming: 1 base; J trimming: 7 bases; junction bases outside the gene matches: 4. This CDR3 contains 14 residues. The germline gives CDR1 MGHRA, CDR2 YSYEKL. The CDR3, as DNA: TGCGCCAGCAGCCAAGCAGGGGGATGGAATGAGCAGTTCTTC. Its protein product is CASSQAGGWNEQFF.

The J gene is TRBJ1-5, the V gene TRBV28; 8 bases align to TRBD1. This CDR3 spans 14 amino acids. Germline-derived CDR1 and CDR2 are MDHEN and SYDVKM. With 6 bases clipped from V and 6 bases from J, the junction kept 7 bases outside the gene matches. In nucleotides, the CDR3 is TGTGCCAGCAGCCCTCAGGGGGCTACTCAGCCCCAGCATTTT. Its protein product is CASSPQGATQPQHF.

The chain is built from TRBV19 and TRBJ2-2; D may be TRBD2 (5 bases). The CDR3 totals 14 residues. Trimming pared 7 bases from V and 3 bases from J, leaving 12 bases between. The germline V gene has CDR1 LNHDA and CDR2 SQIVND (reference sequence). CDR3 sequence reads: CASTSGLDTGELFF. CDR3 in DNA: TGTGCCAGTACGAGCGGTCTTGACACCGGGGAGCTGTTTTTT. Variable domain in full (rest from reference TRBV19 and TRBJ2-2): DGGITQSPKYLFRKEGQNVTLSCEQNLNHDAMYWYRQDPGQGLRLIYYSQIVNDFQKGDIAEGYSVSREKKESFPLTVTSAQKNPTAFYLCASTSGLDTGELFFGEGSRLTVL.

The chain links TRBV5-1 to TRBJ1-4; D is unclear. The ends were cut back, 0 bases at V and 0 bases at J, with 3 bases in the middle. This CDR3 spans 14 amino acids. Looked up from germline, CDR1 is SGHRS and CDR2 is YFSETQ. The CDR3: CASSLGATNEKLFF. The CDR3 DNA reads TGCGCCAGCAGCTTGGGTGCAACTAATGAAAAACTGTTTTTT.

The chain employs TRBV11-2 and TRBJ2-5, with 10 bases identical to TRBD1. The V gene end was trimmed by 1 base and the J gene end by 4 bases; junction bases not matched to a gene: 9. The CDR3 contains 17 residues. CDR1 and CDR2 from the germline V gene are SGHAT and FQNNGV. This CDR3 is CASSLGPGQGDRETQYF. The CDR3 DNA follows: TGTGCCAGCAGCTTAGGCCCTGGACAGGGGGATCGAGAGACCCAGTACTTC.

This sequence joins TRBV30 and TRBJ2-3; D tentatively fits TRBD1 or TRBD2 (5 bases each). Per the germline V gene, CDR1 is GTSNPN and CDR2 is SVGIG (reference sequence). The CDR3 length is 14 residues. Trimming took off 7 bases at V and 2 bases at J, with 16 bases between the two ends. CDR3 in amino acids: CASNRDGTTDTQYF. CDR3 bases: TGTGCCTCCAACCGGGACGGAACCACAGATACGCAGTATTTT.

The gene calls are TRBV10-3 and TRBJ2-2; the D gene is possibly TRBD2 (6 bases). Germline CDR1 reads ENHRY; CDR2 reads SYGVKD. The ends were cut back, 4 bases at V and 4 bases at J, with 13 bases in the middle. CDR3 length: 15 residues. The CDR3 region is CAISVSDGGTGELFF. DNA of the CDR3: TGTGCCATCAGTGTGTCCGACGGGGGCACCGGGGAGCTGTTTTTT.

The genes are TRBV19 and TRBJ2-5; weak D call: TRBD1 (5 bases). From germline, CDR1 is LNHDA and CDR2 SQIVND (reference sequence). Deletions cut 4 bases from V and 6 bases from J, with 15 bases between. This CDR3 has 14 residues. The CDR3 nucleotides read TGTGCCAGTAGTACGACAGACCTTGTAAAGACCCAGTACTTC. Protein sequence: CASSTTDLVKTQYF.

V gene TRBV2 combines with J gene TRBJ1-4; D is possibly TRBD1 (5 bases). Trimming cost V 6 bases and J 7 bases, with 9 bases left between them. Germline loops: CDR1 SNHLY, CDR2 FYNNEI. This CDR3 is built from 12 residues. This CDR3 is CASRGTAEKLFF. For the CDR3, the DNA is TGTGCCAGCAGAGGGACGGCTGAAAAACTGTTTTTT.

This chain connects TRBV4-1 to TRBJ2-6, with D uncertain. The CDR3 is made up of 17 amino acids. Trimming shortened V by 1 base and J by 1 base, and 11 bases separated the two germline ends. Germline V gene data show CDR1 as MGHRA and CDR2 as YSYEKL. The CDR3 loop reads CASSQGWVESGANVLTF. CDR3 DNA: TGCGCCAGCAGCCAAGGGTGGGTAGAGTCTGGGGCCAACGTCCTGACTTTC.

The chain uses TRBV10-1 and TRBJ2-2, with TRBD1 matching 8 bases. This CDR3 has 15 residues. With 6 bases clipped from V and 5 bases from J, the junction kept 8 bases outside the gene matches. Per germline, CDR1 WNHNN and CDR2 SYGVQD (reference sequence). The CDR3 region is CASSPGTGLTGELFF. The CDR3 bases are TGCGCCAGCAGCCCCGGGACAGGACTGACCGGGGAGCTGTTTTTT.

The chain is built from TRBV11-3 and TRBJ2-7, with D unresolved. Germline loops: CDR1 SGHNT, CDR2 YENEEA. The CDR3 has 11 amino acids. Trimming shortened V by 5 bases and J by 7 bases, and 9 bases separated the two germline ends. The CDR3 nucleotides are TGTGCCAGCAGCACCGGGTGGGAGCAGTACTTC. It yields the protein CASSTGWEQYF.

The V and J genes are TRBV19 and TRBJ1-5; no clear D gene. The CDR3 loop spans 15 amino acids. Looked up from germline, CDR1 is LNHDA and CDR2 is SQIVND (reference sequence). The V gene lost 5 bases and the J gene lost 4 bases, with 15 bases spanning the gap. The CDR3 region is CASSYGLTPNQPQHF. The CDR3 DNA follows: TGTGCCAGTAGTTACGGTCTGACTCCTAATCAGCCCCAGCATTTT. The complete variable domain, with remaining parts taken from reference TRBV19 and TRBJ1-5, reads DGGITQSPKYLFRKEGQNVTLSCEQNLNHDAMYWYRQDPGQGLRLIYYSQIVNDFQKGDIAEGYSVSREKKESFPLTVTSAQKNPTAFYLCASSYGLTPNQPQHFGDGTRLSIL.

Note on this clone: The junction and the germline gene differ at one end; a read error may be behind it. The DNA of the CDR3 is TGTGCCAGCAGCCTAGCGGGAGGAAGAGATACGCAGTATTTT. Encoded protein: CASSLAGGRDTQYF. The V and J genes are TRBV7-9 and TRBJ2-3; 11 positions match TRBD2. The germline V gene encodes CDR1 SEHNR and CDR2 FQNEAQ (reference sequence). The CDR3 has 14 residues.

This chain uses TRBV6-5 with TRBJ2-1, with D tentatively TRBD2 (5 bases). The CDR3 length is 13 residues. With 7 bases removed from V and 14 bases from J, the gap between germline ends came to 21 bases. CDR1 and CDR2 (germline): MNHEY, SVGAGI. CDR3 region: CASTSPWTEEKFF. The CDR3 DNA follows: TGTGCCAGCACGAGCCCGTGGACTGAGGAGAAGTTCTTC.

The chain joins TRBV5-1 to TRBJ2-2; TRBD2 matches 11 bases. The CDR3 runs 18 residues. V was pared by 4 bases and J by 0 bases, with 8 bases of the junction left unmatched. The V gene's germline CDR1 is SGHRS and CDR2 YFSETQ. CDR3 sequence reads: CASSPTLTSGANTGELFF. The CDR3 DNA reads TGCGCCAGCAGCCCCACCCTGACTAGCGGGGCGAACACCGGGGAGCTGTTTTTT.

The chain has TRBV7-2 and TRBJ2-7; tentatively, D is TRBD2 (5 bases). Trimming pared 5 bases from V and 6 bases from J, leaving 11 bases between. CDR1 SGHTA and CDR2 FQGNSA come from the germline V gene. The CDR3 consists of 12 residues. The CDR3 region is CASSNTGSEQYF. The CDR3 nucleotides are TGTGCCAGCAGCAATACGGGGAGCGAGCAGTACTTC.

The J gene is TRBJ2-7, the V gene TRBV7-9; a possible D gene is TRBD1 (5 bases). The CDR3 loop spans 14 amino acids. The germline gives CDR1 SEHNR, CDR2 FQNEAQ (reference sequence). Trimming shortened V by 5 bases and J by 4 bases, and 15 bases separated the two germline ends. The DNA for the CDR3 is TGTGCCAGCAGCACCCGACAGCTTTCGTACGAGCAGTACTTC. As protein: CASSTRQLSYEQYF.

The J gene is TRBJ1-5, the V gene TRBV5-1; D is ambiguous. The CDR3 is made up of 16 amino acids. Germline-derived CDR1 and CDR2 are SGHRS and YFSETQ. V lost 1 base to trimming and J lost 5 bases, with 16 bases between them. This CDR3 reads CASSLMTRSVYQPQHF. Written as DNA, the CDR3 is TGCGCCAGCAGCTTGATGACTCGGTCGGTTTATCAGCCCCAGCATTTT.

As regards this clone: This sample also contains other DNA sequences that code for the same CDR3. The chain combines TRBV5-1 with TRBJ2-3; TRBD2 matches at 8 bases. The ends lost 0 bases at V and 0 bases at J; junction bases unmatched: 6. Germline V gene lookup returns CDR1 SGHRS and CDR2 YFSETQ. CDR3 length: 17 amino acids. The CDR3 DNA reads TGCGCCAGCAGCTTGGAGGCTAGCGGGCTTAGCACAGATACGCAGTATTTT. Translating it yields CASSLEASGLSTDTQYF.